The 9 T cell receptor beta chains given below trace back to one sample, sequenced in a study of cytomegalovirus exposure and HLA in healthy donors. The PCR ran on 60 Vbeta and 13 Jbeta primers. Produced via immunoSEQ multiplex PCR; TCRdb's table is partial and in-frame only. The sample lists under 300,000 clones, 72% occurring once. The sequenced sample was PBMCs. The receptors derive from a female donor in good health and CMV-seronegative.

The chain joins TRBV7-5 to TRBJ2-5; the D call TRBD1 from the table was never checked on the DNA. TRBV7-5 is designated a pseudogene. The CDR3 consists of 15 residues. CDR3 DNA: TGTGCCAGAAGCTTAGAACCCAGGGACCAAGAGACCCAGTACTTC. Translated: CARSLEPRDQETQYF.

This clone was observed a handful of times. The genes are TRBV6-1 and TRBJ1-1; D is unclear. V lost 0 bases and J 3 bases, leaving 14 bases between the germline ends. Per germline, CDR1 MNHNS and CDR2 SASEGT. The CDR3 is 16 residues long. Written as DNA, the CDR3 is TGTGCCAGCAGTGAAGCCCCCCCGCGGCCGGACACTGAAGCTTTCTTT. Residues: CASSEAPPRPDTEAFF.

The chain joins TRBV25-1 to TRBJ2-7, with 11 bases identical to TRBD1. This CDR3 comprises 15 residues. V dropped 3 bases and J dropped 2; count of bases not matched to a gene: 3. Germline CDR1 reads MGHDK; CDR2 reads SYGVNS. The DNA of the CDR3 is TGTGCCAGCAGTGACGCGGGACAGGGGGCCTACGAGCAGTACTTC. This encodes CASSDAGQGAYEQYF.

This chain links TRBV2 with TRBJ1-5; D is perhaps TRBD1 (6 bases). Germline-derived CDR1 and CDR2 are SNHLY and FYNNEI. The ends were cut back, 2 bases at V and 4 bases at J, with 9 bases in the middle. This CDR3 spans 14 amino acids. CDR3 region: CASSERTENQPQHF. CDR3 bases: TGTGCCAGCAGTGAACGGACAGAAAATCAGCCCCAGCATTTT.

The chain links TRBV25-1 to TRBJ2-1; 10 bases map to TRBD2. The germline V gene encodes CDR1 MGHDK and CDR2 SYGVNS. The ends lost 5 bases at V and 3 bases at J; junction bases unmatched: 4. This CDR3 comprises 15 residues. The CDR3 is CASSRTSGDYNEQFF. CDR3 DNA: TGTGCCAGCAGTAGGACTAGCGGAGACTACAATGAGCAGTTCTTC.

The rearrangement uses TRBV6-6 and TRBJ1-1; no reliable D call. CDR3 size: 14 residues. Germline CDR1 MNHNY, CDR2 SVGAGI (reference sequence). Trimming cost V 7 bases and J 2 bases, with 14 bases left between them. In DNA, the CDR3 is TGTGCCAGCATTGAACATACCACCAACACTGAAGCTTTCTTT. It encodes CASIEHTTNTEAFF.

CDR3: CASSLYRGRDSPLHF. In nucleotides, the CDR3 is TGTGCCAGCAGTTTATACCGCGGGCGGGATTCACCCCTCCACTTT. The chain is built from TRBV27 and TRBJ1-6; no clear D gene. The CDR3 consists of 15 residues. V gave up 1 base and J gave up 8 bases, with 12 bases separating them. The germline V gene has CDR1 MNHEY and CDR2 SMNVEV (reference sequence).

The chain has TRBV19 and TRBJ2-1; D is undetermined. The V gene lost 8 bases and the J gene lost 8 bases, with 10 bases spanning the gap. This CDR3 comprises 11 residues. Looked up from germline, CDR1 is LNHDA and CDR2 is SQIVND (reference sequence). CDR3 bases: TGTGCCAGTGGCTTCGGGTATGAGCAGTTCTTC. Protein sequence: CASGFGYEQFF.

Comments on this clone: Other DNA sequences in this specimen translate into the identical CDR3. V and J are TRBV5-6 and TRBJ2-3; D not certain. Germline V gives CDR1 SGHDT, CDR2 YYEEEE. V lost 2 bases and J 3 bases, leaving 7 bases between the germline ends. This CDR3 spans 13 amino acids. CDR3 DNA sequence: TGTGCCAGCAGCTTACAGAGTACAGATACGCAGTATTTT. Translation gives CASSLQSTDTQYF.